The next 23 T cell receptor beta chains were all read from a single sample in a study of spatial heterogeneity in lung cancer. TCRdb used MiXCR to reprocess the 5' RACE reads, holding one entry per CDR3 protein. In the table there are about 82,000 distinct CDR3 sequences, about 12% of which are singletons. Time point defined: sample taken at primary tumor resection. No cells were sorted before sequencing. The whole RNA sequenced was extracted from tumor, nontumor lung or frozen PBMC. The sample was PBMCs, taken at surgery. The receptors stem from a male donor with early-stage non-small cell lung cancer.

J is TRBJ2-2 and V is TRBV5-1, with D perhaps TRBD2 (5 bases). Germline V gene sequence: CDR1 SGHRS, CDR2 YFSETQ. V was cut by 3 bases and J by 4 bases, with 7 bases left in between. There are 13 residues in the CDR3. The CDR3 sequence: CASSSTSTGELFF. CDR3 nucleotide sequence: TGCGCCAGCAGCTCTACTAGCACCGGGGAGCTGTTTTTT.

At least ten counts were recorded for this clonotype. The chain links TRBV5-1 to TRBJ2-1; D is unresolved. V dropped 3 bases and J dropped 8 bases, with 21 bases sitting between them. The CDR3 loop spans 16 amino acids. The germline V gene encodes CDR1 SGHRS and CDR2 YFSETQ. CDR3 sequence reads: CASSSSLDRQRDEQFF. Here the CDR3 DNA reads TGCGCCAGCAGCTCGTCCTTGGACCGCCAGCGCGATGAGCAGTTCTTC.

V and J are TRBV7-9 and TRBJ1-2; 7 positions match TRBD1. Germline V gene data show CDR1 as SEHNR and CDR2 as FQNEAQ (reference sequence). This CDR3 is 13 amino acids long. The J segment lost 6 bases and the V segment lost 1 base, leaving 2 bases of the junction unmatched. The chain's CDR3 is CASSLVTGDGYTF. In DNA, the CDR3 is TGTGCCAGCAGCTTAGTTACAGGGGATGGCTACACCTTC.

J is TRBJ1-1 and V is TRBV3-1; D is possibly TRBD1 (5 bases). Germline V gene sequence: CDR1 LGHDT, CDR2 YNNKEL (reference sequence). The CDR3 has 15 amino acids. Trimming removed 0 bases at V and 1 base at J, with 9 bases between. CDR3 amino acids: CASSQDGGGNTEAFF. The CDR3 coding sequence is TGTGCCAGCAGCCAAGACGGGGGGGGGAACACTGAAGCTTTCTTT.

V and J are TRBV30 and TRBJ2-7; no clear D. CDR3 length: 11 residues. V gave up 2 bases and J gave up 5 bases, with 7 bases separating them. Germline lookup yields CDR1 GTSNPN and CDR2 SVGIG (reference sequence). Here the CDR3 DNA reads TGTGCCTGGAGTTGGTCCCACGAGCAGTACTTC. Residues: CAWSWSHEQYF.

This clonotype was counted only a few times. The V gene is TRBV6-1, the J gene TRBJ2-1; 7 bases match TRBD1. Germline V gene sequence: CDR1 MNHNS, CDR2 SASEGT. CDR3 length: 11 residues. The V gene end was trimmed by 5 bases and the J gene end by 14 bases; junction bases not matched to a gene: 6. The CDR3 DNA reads TGTGCCAGCAGTCTCACAGGGGTCGAGTTCTTC. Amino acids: CASSLTGVEFF.

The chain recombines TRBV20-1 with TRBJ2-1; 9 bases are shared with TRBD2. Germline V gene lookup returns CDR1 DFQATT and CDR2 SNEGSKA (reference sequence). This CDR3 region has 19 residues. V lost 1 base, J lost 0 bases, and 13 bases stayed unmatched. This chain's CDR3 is CSARAFLSGGSSSYNEQFF. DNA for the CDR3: TGCAGTGCTAGAGCGTTCCTTAGCGGGGGTTCAAGCTCCTACAATGAGCAGTTCTTC.

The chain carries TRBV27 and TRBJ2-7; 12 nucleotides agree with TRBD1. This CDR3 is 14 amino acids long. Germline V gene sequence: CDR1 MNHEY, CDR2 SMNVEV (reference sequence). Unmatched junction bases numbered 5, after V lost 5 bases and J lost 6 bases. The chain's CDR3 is CASSMGQGAREQYF. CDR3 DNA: TGTGCCAGCAGTATGGGACAGGGGGCACGCGAGCAGTACTTC.

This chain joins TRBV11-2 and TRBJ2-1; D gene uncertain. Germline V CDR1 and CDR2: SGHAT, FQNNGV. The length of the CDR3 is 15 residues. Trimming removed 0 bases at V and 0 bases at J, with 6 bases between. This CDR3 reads CASSLDLSSYNEQFF. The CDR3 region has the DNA TGTGCCAGCAGCTTAGATCTAAGCTCCTACAATGAGCAGTTCTTC.

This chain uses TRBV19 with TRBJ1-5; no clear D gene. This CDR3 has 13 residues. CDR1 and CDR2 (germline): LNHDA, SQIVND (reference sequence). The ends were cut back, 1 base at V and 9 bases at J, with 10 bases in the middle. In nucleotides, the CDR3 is TGTGCCAGTAGTATAGGAATTTCCGGGCCCCAGCATTTT. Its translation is CASSIGISGPQHF.

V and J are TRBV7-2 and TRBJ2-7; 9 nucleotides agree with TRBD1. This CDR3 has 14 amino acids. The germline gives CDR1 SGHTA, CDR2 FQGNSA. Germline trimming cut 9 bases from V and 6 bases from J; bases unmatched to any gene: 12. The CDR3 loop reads CASRVGTGFLEQYF. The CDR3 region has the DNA TGTGCCAGTCGGGTCGGGACAGGGTTCCTCGAGCAGTACTTC.

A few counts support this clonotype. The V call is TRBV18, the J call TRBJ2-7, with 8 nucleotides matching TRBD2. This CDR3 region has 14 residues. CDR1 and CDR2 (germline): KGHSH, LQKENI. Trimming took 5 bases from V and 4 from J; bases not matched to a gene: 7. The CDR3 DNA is TGTGCCAGCTCATCCTTAGCGGGAACGTACGAGCAGTACTTC. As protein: CASSSLAGTYEQYF.

The DNA of the CDR3 is TGTGCCAGCAGCTCCCGCCTGGACAGCTCTCGGAAGGAGCAGTACTTC. Amino acids: CASSSRLDSSRKEQYF. This chain joins TRBV13 and TRBJ2-7; possibly TRBD1 for D (6 bases). CDR1 is PRHDT, CDR2 FYEKMQ, per germline (reference sequence). The CDR3 consists of 16 residues. Trimming pared 4 bases from V and 7 bases from J, leaving 23 bases between.

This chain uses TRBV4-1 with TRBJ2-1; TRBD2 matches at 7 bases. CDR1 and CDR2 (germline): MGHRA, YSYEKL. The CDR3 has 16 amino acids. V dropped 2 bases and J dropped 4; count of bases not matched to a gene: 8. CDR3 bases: TGCGCCAGCAGCCAAAGGACTAGGCCCTTATACAATGAGCAGTTCTTC. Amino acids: CASSQRTRPLYNEQFF.

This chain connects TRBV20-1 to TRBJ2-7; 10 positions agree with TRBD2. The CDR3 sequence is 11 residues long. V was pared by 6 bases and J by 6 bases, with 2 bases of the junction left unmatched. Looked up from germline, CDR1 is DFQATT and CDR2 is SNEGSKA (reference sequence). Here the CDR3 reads CSARTSGEQYF. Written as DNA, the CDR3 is TGCAGTGCCCGGACTAGCGGCGAGCAGTACTTC.

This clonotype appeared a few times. The CDR3, as DNA: TGTGCCAGCAGCTTAAGACTAGCGGGAGGAGTCACCGGGGAGCTGTTTTTT. The encoded protein is CASSLRLAGGVTGELFF. The V call is TRBV11-3, the J call TRBJ2-2, with 13 nucleotides matching TRBD2. J was trimmed by 4 bases and V by 2 bases; bases with no gene match: 4. Germline lookup yields CDR1 SGHNT and CDR2 YENEEA. The CDR3 loop spans 17 amino acids.

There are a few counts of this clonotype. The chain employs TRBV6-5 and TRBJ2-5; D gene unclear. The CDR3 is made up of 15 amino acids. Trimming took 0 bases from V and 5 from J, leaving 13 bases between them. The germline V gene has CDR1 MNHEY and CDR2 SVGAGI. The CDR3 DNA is TGTGCCAGCAGTTACTCTGGGGTGTTTGGGGAGACCCAGTACTTC. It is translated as CASSYSGVFGETQYF.

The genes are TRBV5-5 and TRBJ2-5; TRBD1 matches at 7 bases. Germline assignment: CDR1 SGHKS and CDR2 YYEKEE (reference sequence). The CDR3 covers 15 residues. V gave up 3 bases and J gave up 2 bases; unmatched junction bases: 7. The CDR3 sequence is CASSSFLGQQETQYF. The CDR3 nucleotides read TGTGCCAGCAGCTCCTTTCTGGGACAGCAAGAGACCCAGTACTTC.

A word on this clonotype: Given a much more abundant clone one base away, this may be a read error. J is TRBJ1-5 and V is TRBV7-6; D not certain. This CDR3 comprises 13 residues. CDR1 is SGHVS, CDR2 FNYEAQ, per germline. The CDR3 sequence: CVSSLASDQPQHF. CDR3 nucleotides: TGTGTCAGCAGCTTAGCATCGGATCAGCCCCAGCATTTT.

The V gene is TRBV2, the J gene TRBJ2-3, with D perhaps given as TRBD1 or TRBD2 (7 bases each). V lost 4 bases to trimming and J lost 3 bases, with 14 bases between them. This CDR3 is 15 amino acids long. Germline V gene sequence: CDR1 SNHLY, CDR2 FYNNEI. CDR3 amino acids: CASSAVRGGTDTQYF. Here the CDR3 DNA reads TGTGCCAGCAGTGCTGTCAGGGGGGGAACAGATACGCAGTATTTT.

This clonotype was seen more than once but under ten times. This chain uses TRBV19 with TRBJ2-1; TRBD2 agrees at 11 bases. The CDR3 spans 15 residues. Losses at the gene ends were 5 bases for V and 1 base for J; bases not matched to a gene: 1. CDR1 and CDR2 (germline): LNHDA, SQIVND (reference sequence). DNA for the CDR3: TGTGCCAGTAGTCCTAGCGGGAGGTCCTACAATGAGCAGTTCTTC. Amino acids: CASSPSGRSYNEQFF.

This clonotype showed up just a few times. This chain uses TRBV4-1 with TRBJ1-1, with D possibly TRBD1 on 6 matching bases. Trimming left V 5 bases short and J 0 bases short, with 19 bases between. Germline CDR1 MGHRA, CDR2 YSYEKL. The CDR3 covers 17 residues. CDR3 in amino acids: CASSFSAGGNMNTEAFF. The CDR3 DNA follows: TGCGCCAGCAGCTTCTCGGCGGGGGGCAACATGAACACTGAAGCTTTCTTT.

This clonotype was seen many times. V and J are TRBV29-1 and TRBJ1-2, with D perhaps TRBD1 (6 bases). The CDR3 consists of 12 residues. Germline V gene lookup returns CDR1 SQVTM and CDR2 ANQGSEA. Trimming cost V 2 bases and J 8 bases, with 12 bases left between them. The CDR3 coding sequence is TGCAGCGTTGAATTAGGGGGAGGCGGCTACACCTTC. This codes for CSVELGGGGYTF.